This TCR beta chain was found in a study of shared clonotypes between healthy human individuals. Study-level background: The cohort comprised a couple of women and a few men. Their ages spanned 18 to 49 years. There were three CD4 naive, three CD4 memory, two CD8 naive and one CD8 memory plates per donor. Findings of the study overall: Sequencing depth was expected to affect clonotype sharing among donors.

Repertoires were generated with immunoSEQ multiplex PCR, while TCRdb's copy carries only in-frame clones and drops some. The sample holds 780,000 or so clones, 72% seen once. With regard to this clone: Its antigen remains unidentified.

CDR1 LNHDA and CDR2 SQIVND come from the germline V gene (reference sequence). Deletions cut 6 bases from V and 1 base from J, with 12 bases between. The CDR3 runs 14 residues. The sample consisted of memory CD4+ T cells sorted from blood. Subset of the sample: CD45RA-negative fraction. The sequence was obtained from a woman between 25 and 40 years old in good health. This sequence joins TRBV19 and TRBJ1-1; possible D gene TRBD1, 6 bases. DNA for the CDR3: TGTGCCAGTAGGGCGGGACACACGAACACTGAAGCTTTCTTT. Translation gives CASRAGHTNTEAFF.